Detailed here is one TCR beta chain. Its target is not known. This sample was included in a study of Ad26.COV2.S vaccination and SARS-CoV-2 variants. TCRdb keeps only in-frame clones here, not all; method: immunoSEQ multiplex PCR. The sample records about 350,000 clones, around 83% being singletons. Treatment reported: some 20 received Ad26.COV2.S at low or high dose, single or two shots; 5 received placebo; per-sample allocation not given. Following the first vaccine or placebo injection, samples were taken on day 63. Built on an Ad26 vector, the vaccine expressed Wuhan-strain SARS-CoV-2 spike. Findings of the study overall: People who got the vaccine or the placebo had similar non-spike TCR breadth. Relative to placebo recipients, vaccine recipients exhibited elevated spike-specific TCR breadth. Substantial post-vaccination breadth of spike-specific CD8+ and CD4+ T cell responses was reported.

The material was peripheral blood, obtained in a trial of Ad26.COV2.S vaccine versus placebo. This clonotype was sampled from a person between 18 and 65 years old who received the Ad26.COV2.S COVID-19 vaccine or a placebo.

The CDR3 is CASSYADNSYNEQFF. CDR3 coding DNA: TGTGCCAGCAGTTACGCCGACAACTCCTACAATGAGCAGTTCTTC. V is TRBV6-5 and J is TRBJ2-1; D unresolved. From germline, CDR1 is MNHEY and CDR2 SVGAGI. The CDR3 length is 15 residues. Deletions cut 2 bases from V and 0 bases from J, with 8 bases between.